This T cell receptor (beta chain) derives from a study of shared clonotypes between healthy human individuals. With 4 bases clipped from V and 7 bases from J, the junction kept 9 bases outside the gene matches. CDR3 length: 15 residues. CDR1 is SGHRS, CDR2 YFSETQ, per germline. In the authors' workflow: Quality scores were absent from the junction-only immunoSEQ sequences, so filtering differed. Method: immunoSEQ multiplex PCR; TCRdb's copy keeps in-frame clones and lacks some. The D gene and trimming were derived from the DNA, and the V and J assignments and clone size from that table. The sample lists about a million clones, around three quarters occurring once. The investigators split CD4+ cells into a CD45RA+ naive subset and a CD45RA-negative memory subset.

The chain carries TRBV5-1 and TRBJ2-2; 8 positions agree with TRBD2. Material: memory CD4+ T cells from PBMCs. Noted subset: CD45RA-negative fraction. The sequence was collected from a man in his late teens or twenties in good health. Some clones in this sample may be carry-over from other donors' samples. CDR3 sequence (DNA): TGCGCCAGCAGCCCCACCGGGAGCGGGGGCGGGGAGCTGTTTTTT. Its translation is CASSPTGSGGGELFF.